This T cell receptor (beta chain) was found in a study of blood T cell repertoires in COVID-19. Profiled with immunoSEQ multiplex PCR; TCRdb holds only in-frame clones, not every one. Among approximately 24,000 clones, 85% to 95% were seen once, and the ten largest hold 4% to 4.5%. From germline, CDR1 is SEHNR and CDR2 FQNEAQ (reference sequence). The CDR3 is 15 amino acids. V was clipped by 4 bases and J by 5 bases; unmatched bases: 8. The receptor was derived from a woman between 45 and 65 years old with active COVID-19. The chain has TRBV7-9 and TRBJ2-5, with 9 bases lining up with TRBD1. Source material: peripheral blood. CDR3 nucleotide sequence: TGTGCCAGCAGCTCCACCGGACAGGGGTCGGAGACCCAGTACTTC. Protein product: CASSSTGQGSETQYF.